The 28 T cell receptor beta chains given below trace back to one sample, sequenced in a study of cytomegalovirus exposure and HLA in healthy donors. It was with 60 Vbeta and 13 Jbeta primers that the PCR ran. Some clones are missing from TCRdb's copy, which holds only in-frame ones; the method was immunoSEQ multiplex PCR. The sample contains 55,000 to 80,000 clones, around 86% of which appear only once. Sample: PBMCs. These receptors were collected from a female donor in good health and CMV-seronegative.

In DNA form, the CDR3 reads TGTGCCAGTAGTATGTCCGAAGGGGGATCTCCTAACTATGGCTACACCTTC. Amino acids: CASSMSEGGSPNYGYTF. The chain couples TRBV19 to TRBJ1-2; weak D call: TRBD1 (6 bases). The length of the CDR3 is 17 residues. The germline gives CDR1 LNHDA, CDR2 SQIVND (reference sequence). Trimming took off 3 bases at V and 0 bases at J, with 17 bases between the two ends.

The gene calls are TRBV19 and TRBJ1-2; the D is unclear. CDR3 size: 16 residues. V dropped 6 bases and J dropped 1 base, with 18 bases sitting between them. Per germline, CDR1 LNHDA and CDR2 SQIVND (reference sequence). The CDR3 DNA is TGTGCCAGTAGAGGCGGGGATACCCACTTTAACTATGGCTACACCTTC. Translated: CASRGGDTHFNYGYTF.

The chain uses TRBV13 and TRBJ2-4; no reliable D call. This CDR3 contains 12 residues. CDR1 and CDR2 from the germline V gene are PRHDT and FYEKMQ (reference sequence). Trimming took off 3 bases at V and 2 bases at J, with 2 bases between the two ends. The CDR3 region has the DNA TGTGCCAGCAGCTTTACCAAAAACATTCAGTACTTC. Translating it yields CASSFTKNIQYF.

The V and J genes are TRBV28 and TRBJ2-3; D may be TRBD2 (7 bases). V was shortened by 8 bases and J by 4 bases, with 37 bases between the two germline ends. This CDR3 contains 21 residues. The germline V gene has CDR1 MDHEN and CDR2 SYDVKM. CDR3 amino acids: CASLGFLGLLTGDGGADTQYF. The CDR3 DNA reads TGTGCCAGCCTCGGGTTTCTGGGACTACTGACAGGAGATGGAGGGGCAGATACGCAGTATTTT.

V usage is TRBV7-2 and J usage is TRBJ2-4, with 7 bases matching TRBD1. The junction had 7 bases not matched to a gene; V was cut back by 5 bases and J by 0 bases. Germline-derived CDR1 and CDR2 are SGHTA and FQGNSA. The CDR3 consists of 16 residues. The CDR3 reads CASSPRDRLAKNIQYF. As DNA, the CDR3 is TGTGCCAGCAGCCCTAGGGACAGATTAGCCAAAAACATTCAGTACTTC. Filled out from reference TRBV7-2 and TRBJ2-4, the complete variable domain reads GAGVSQSPSNKVTEKGKDVELRCDPISGHTALYWYRQSLGQGLEFLIYFQGNSAPDKSGLPSDRFSAERTGGSVSTLTIQRTQQEDSAVYLCASSPRDRLAKNIQYFGAGTRLSVL.

This chain links TRBV2 with TRBJ2-5; tentative D call: TRBD1 (6 bases). TRBJ2-7 matches the DNA end more closely, so the J call is doubtful. This CDR3 is 14 amino acids long. Germline lookup yields CDR1 SNHLY and CDR2 FYNNEI. In DNA form, the CDR3 reads TGTGCCAGCCCAGCGGAACAGGGTAGAAACGAGCAGTACTTC. Translation: CASPAEQGRNEQYF.

The genes are TRBV5-8 and TRBJ1-1; 9 nucleotides line up with TRBD1. J was trimmed by 5 bases and V by 7 bases; bases with no gene match: 12. This CDR3 region has 15 residues. Germline V gene sequence: CDR1 SGHTS, CDR2 YDEGEE. The DNA of the CDR3 is TGTGCCAGCGTTCGTTCCGGGACAGGGAGGACTGAAGCTTTCTTT. This codes for CASVRSGTGRTEAFF.

The chain is built from TRBV10-3 and TRBJ2-5; 9 bases align to TRBD1. The CDR3 contains 13 residues. V shed 11 bases and J 3 bases; nucleotides not matched to a gene: 7. Germline loops: CDR1 ENHRY, CDR2 SYGVKD. As DNA, the CDR3 is TGTGCCGGCGCCCGGACAGGGGAAGAGACCCAGTACTTC. Residues: CAGARTGEETQYF.

V is TRBV28 and J is TRBJ1-2; D is unclear. Germline V gene sequence: CDR1 MDHEN, CDR2 SYDVKM. This CDR3 region has 13 residues. Trimming took off 3 bases at V and 2 bases at J, with 7 bases between the two ends. The CDR3 DNA reads TGTGCCAGCAGTTTGGCGGTAAACTATGGCTACACCTTC. Amino acid sequence: CASSLAVNYGYTF.

The CDR3 nucleotides are TGTGCCACCAGCAGGAGACCGTCGGGACAGCGGAAGAGAAACAATGAGCAGTTCTTC. This gives the protein CATSRRPSGQRKRNNEQFF. The V gene is TRBV15, the J gene TRBJ2-1; 7 bases match TRBD1. Trimming took 3 bases from V and 5 from J; bases not matched to a gene: 19. The CDR3 loop spans 19 amino acids. The germline CDR1 and CDR2 sequences are LNHNV and YYDKDF (reference sequence).

This sequence joins TRBV19 and TRBJ2-5; D unresolved. The CDR3 consists of 12 residues. Trimming took off 6 bases at V and 9 bases at J, with 14 bases between the two ends. Looked up from germline, CDR1 is LNHDA and CDR2 is SQIVND (reference sequence). The CDR3 nucleotides read TGTGCCAGTAGCCCCGGGTCGCTGTCCCAGTACTTC. This translates into CASSPGSLSQYF.

The chain is built from TRBV28 and TRBJ2-7; the D is unclear. The CDR3 consists of 18 residues. Per the germline V gene, CDR1 is MDHEN and CDR2 is SYDVKM. V was clipped by 6 bases and J by 0 bases, with 24 bases between them. CDR3 in amino acids: CASRVPGPGESSSYEQYF. The DNA of the CDR3 is TGTGCCAGCAGGGTCCCGGGTCCCGGAGAGTCAAGCTCCTACGAGCAGTACTTC.

The chain links TRBV28 to TRBJ2-1; D not certain. The CDR3 length is 11 residues. Trimming removed 8 bases from V and 7 bases from J, with 9 bases in between. CDR1 is MDHEN, CDR2 SYDVKM, per germline. The CDR3: CASLTRNEQFF. The CDR3 nucleotides are TGTGCCAGCCTGACACGTAATGAGCAGTTCTTC.

The rearrangement joins TRBV9 to TRBJ2-1, with D possibly TRBD1 on 5 matching bases. Germline loops: CDR1 SGDLS, CDR2 YYNGEE. V lost 0 bases, J lost 8 bases, and 15 bases lay in between. There are 15 residues in the CDR3. This CDR3 is CASSVAGPRGDEQFF. The DNA for the CDR3 is TGTGCCAGCAGCGTAGCGGGTCCTAGGGGCGATGAGCAGTTCTTC.

J is TRBJ2-7 and V is TRBV6-6, with TRBD1 identical over 9 bases. J was trimmed by 3 bases and V by 0 bases; bases with no gene match: 0. Per the germline V gene, CDR1 is MNHNY and CDR2 is SVGAGI (reference sequence). This CDR3 comprises 14 residues. CDR3 DNA: TGTGCCAGCAGTTACTCGACAGGGGGCTACGAGCAGTACTTC. Residues: CASSYSTGGYEQYF.

This rearrangement joins TRBV7-2 to TRBJ2-7, with 7 bases fitting TRBD2. CDR1 SGHTA and CDR2 FQGNSA come from the germline V gene. This CDR3 contains 18 residues. J gave up 3 bases and V 0 bases, and 14 bases lay outside the gene matches. DNA of the CDR3: TGTGCCAGCAGCTTAGCGCGTTCCCTGGCTAGCGGAATCTACGAGCAGTACTTC. It encodes CASSLARSLASGIYEQYF.

The chain links TRBV30 to TRBJ2-7, with 10 bases fitting TRBD1. Germline V gene data show CDR1 as GTSNPN and CDR2 as SVGIG (reference sequence). J gave up 3 bases and V 1 base, and 3 bases lay outside the gene matches. The CDR3 consists of 14 residues. CDR3 bases: TGTGCCTGGAGTGGGGGACAGGGGTACTACGAGCAGTACTTC. Protein product: CAWSGGQGYYEQYF.

The chain links TRBV2 to TRBJ1-2; 7 bases are a match to TRBD1. J gave up 7 bases and V 6 bases, and 14 bases lay outside the gene matches. Per germline, CDR1 SNHLY and CDR2 FYNNEI. The CDR3 runs to 15 residues. The CDR3 DNA is TGTGCCAGCAGATCGGAGGGGGCGGGTAGTCCTGGCTACACCTTC. As protein: CASRSEGAGSPGYTF.

The chain combines TRBV6-1 with TRBJ1-2, with TRBD1 matching over 8 bases. The CDR3 sequence is 13 residues long. Germline V gene data show CDR1 as MNHNS and CDR2 as SASEGT. With 7 bases clipped from V and 5 bases from J, the junction kept 6 bases outside the gene matches. DNA for the CDR3: TGTGCCAGCAAAGGGACAGGTGCTTATGGCTACACCTTC. Translating it yields CASKGTGAYGYTF.

The chain recombines TRBV19 with TRBJ2-7; 9 nucleotides match TRBD2. The ends lost 5 bases at V and 4 bases at J; junction bases unmatched: 12. Germline CDR1 is LNHDA and CDR2 is SQIVND (reference sequence). CDR3 length equals 16 residues. The DNA for the CDR3 is TGTGCCAGTAGTCCCCAAACCATTAGCGGGGGTTACGAGCAGTACTTC. It specifies CASSPQTISGGYEQYF.

Only one count was recorded for this clone. The chain couples TRBV28 to TRBJ2-7; D perhaps matches TRBD2 (5 bases). This CDR3 has 16 amino acids. V lost 3 bases, J lost 2 bases, and 17 bases lay in between. CDR1 is MDHEN and CDR2 is SYDVKM in the germline V gene. CDR3 residues: CASSFSPEATTYEQYF. The CDR3 DNA sequence: TGTGCCAGCAGTTTTTCCCCGGAGGCAACTACCTACGAGCAGTACTTC.

J is TRBJ1-1 and V is TRBV7-8; weak D call: TRBD1 (5 bases). Germline CDR1 is SGHVS and CDR2 is FQNEAQ. The ends were cut back, 4 bases at V and 0 bases at J, with 12 bases in the middle. CDR3 length: 15 residues. DNA for the CDR3: TGTGCCAGCAGCTACTCAGTGACAGTGAACACTGAAGCTTTCTTT. It codes for CASSYSVTVNTEAFF.

This clone showed up just once. The V call is TRBV9, the J call TRBJ2-7, with TRBD1 identical over 9 bases. Looked up from germline, CDR1 is SGDLS and CDR2 is YYNGEE. This CDR3 is built from 16 residues. The J segment lost 0 bases and the V segment lost 3 bases, leaving 7 bases of the junction unmatched. Written as DNA, the CDR3 is TGTGCCAGCAGCGCTCCGCCGGGACAGGGCTCCTACGAGCAGTACTTC. Protein product: CASSAPPGQGSYEQYF.

The sample holds one count of this clone. V usage is TRBV2 and J usage is TRBJ2-5; perhaps TRBD1 as D (6 bases). The better agreement between TRBJ2-7 and the DNA end casts doubt on the J call. Germline V lookup: CDR1 SNHLY, CDR2 FYNNEI. This CDR3 has 13 amino acids. CDR3 residues: CASSRRDNYEQYF. DNA of the CDR3: TGTGCCAGCAGCCGAAGGGACAACTACGAGCAGTACTTC.

The genes are TRBV11-2 and TRBJ2-3; 16 bases line up with TRBD2. Trimming cost V 3 bases and J 1 base; bases outside gene matches: 4. The CDR3 runs to 18 residues. Germline V lookup: CDR1 SGHAT, CDR2 FQNNGV. This CDR3 reads CASSLGLAGGHGTDTQYF. CDR3 coding DNA: TGTGCCAGCAGCTTGGGACTAGCGGGGGGGCACGGCACAGATACGCAGTATTTT. The variable domain in full, with the rest retrieved from reference TRBV11-2 and TRBJ2-3, is EAGVAQSPRYKIIEKRQSVAFWCNPISGHATLYWYQQILGQGPKLLIQFQNNGVVDDSQLPKDRFSAERLKGVDSTLKIQPAKLEDSAVYLCASSLGLAGGHGTDTQYFGPGTRLTVL.

Here the CDR3 DNA reads TGTGCCAGCAGCTTAGGGGGTGAGGGTAACTATGGCTACACCTTC. The encoded protein is CASSLGGEGNYGYTF. The rearrangement uses TRBV7-9 and TRBJ1-2; D remains ambiguous. CDR1 SEHNR and CDR2 FQNEAQ come from the germline V gene (reference sequence). V lost 1 base and J lost 1, with 10 bases in between. The CDR3 sequence is 15 residues long. The full variable domain, its missing parts supplied by reference TRBV7-9 and TRBJ1-2, is DTGVSQNPRHKITKRGQNVTFRCDPISEHNRLYWYRQTLGQGPEFLTYFQNEAQLEKSRLLSDRFSAERPKGSFSTLEIQRTEQGDSAMYLCASSLGGEGNYGYTFGSGTRLTVV.

The gene calls are TRBV7-9 and TRBJ2-7, with D possibly TRBD2 on 5 matching bases. With 5 bases removed from V and 9 bases from J, the gap between germline ends came to 11 bases. The germline CDR1 and CDR2 sequences are SEHNR and FQNEAQ (reference sequence). This CDR3 is built from 11 residues. The CDR3 is CASSTREAQYF. Written as DNA, the CDR3 is TGTGCCAGCAGCACACGGGAAGCGCAGTACTTC. Filled out from reference TRBV7-9 and TRBJ2-7, the complete variable domain reads DTGVSQNPRHKITKRGQNVTFRCDPISEHNRLYWYRQTLGQGPEFLTYFQNEAQLEKSRLLSDRFSAERPKGSFSTLEIQRTEQGDSAMYLCASSTREAQYFGPGTRLTVT.

This chain joins TRBV9 and TRBJ2-5; TRBD2 agrees at 13 bases. Looked up from germline, CDR1 is SGDLS and CDR2 is YYNGEE. Trimming cost V 7 bases and J 0 bases; bases outside gene matches: 6. The CDR3 is 16 residues long. The CDR3 region is CASSRTSGGDQETQYF. The CDR3 DNA reads as TGTGCCAGCTCACGGACTAGCGGGGGAGACCAAGAGACCCAGTACTTC.